This entry lists 2 T cell receptor beta chains sequenced from one sample in a study of blood T cell repertoires in COVID-19. Some clones are missing from TCRdb's copy, which holds only in-frame ones; the method was immunoSEQ multiplex PCR. The table includes some 120,000 clones, more than 70% detected once. Specimen: peripheral blood. Every receptor here comes from a woman aged 55-69 years with acute or convalescent COVID-19.

This chain joins TRBV30 and TRBJ2-7; perhaps TRBD2 as D (5 bases). The CDR3 has 12 amino acids. Per germline, CDR1 GTSNPN and CDR2 SVGIG (reference sequence). V was trimmed by 4 bases and J by 5 bases, leaving 12 bases between them. Here the CDR3 reads CAWNRVRDEQYF. The CDR3 bases are TGTGCCTGGAACCGGGTGCGGGACGAGCAGTACTTC.

V and J are TRBV7-3 and TRBJ1-2; TRBD1 aligns across 7 bases. The germline V gene encodes CDR1 SGHTA and CDR2 FQGTGA. The ends lost 3 bases at V and 6 bases at J; junction bases unmatched: 16. The CDR3 contains 17 residues. The CDR3 loop reads CASSLEPRDRRENGYTF. The CDR3 DNA sequence: TGTGCCAGCAGCTTGGAACCCCGGGACAGAAGAGAGAATGGCTACACCTTC.